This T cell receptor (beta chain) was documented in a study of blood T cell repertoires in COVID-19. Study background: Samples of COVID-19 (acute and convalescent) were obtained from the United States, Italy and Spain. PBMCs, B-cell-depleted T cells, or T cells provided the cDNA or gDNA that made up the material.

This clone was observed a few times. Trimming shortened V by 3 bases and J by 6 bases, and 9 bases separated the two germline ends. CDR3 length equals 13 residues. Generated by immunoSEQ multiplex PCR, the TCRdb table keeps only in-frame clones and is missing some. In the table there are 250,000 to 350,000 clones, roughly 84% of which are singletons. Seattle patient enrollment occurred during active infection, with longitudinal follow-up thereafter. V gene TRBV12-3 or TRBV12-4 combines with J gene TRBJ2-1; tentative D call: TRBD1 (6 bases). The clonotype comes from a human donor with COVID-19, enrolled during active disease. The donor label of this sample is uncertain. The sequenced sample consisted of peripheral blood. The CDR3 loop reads CASSLTGFNEQFF. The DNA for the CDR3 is TGTGCCAGCAGTTTGACAGGTTTCAATGAGCAGTTCTTC.